This T cell receptor (beta chain) originates from a study of CD8+ T cells in alopecia areata. The V and J ends lost 5 bases and 6 bases respectively, with 14 bases between them. CDR1 and CDR2 (germline): LNHDA, SQIVND (reference sequence). This CDR3 is built from 14 residues. This clone was found a few times. Sample treatment: oral pan-JAK inhibitor, 5-10 mg twice daily. Extraction of RNA preceded its reverse transcription into cDNA, which served as the sequencing template. The repertoire was sequenced with immunoSEQ multiplex PCR; TCRdb's copy has only in-frame clones and lacks some. The data show more than 200,000 clones, roughly 66% seen once.

This sequence originates from a human donor with alopecia areata. V and J are TRBV19 and TRBJ1-5, with a possible D match to TRBD1 (5 bases). The source material was CD4+ T cells sorted from blood, sampled at week 44, from a patient treated with tofacitinib. CDR3 in amino acids: CASSPWGGSQPQHF. CDR3 in DNA: TGTGCCAGTAGTCCCTGGGGGGGGAGTCAGCCCCAGCATTTT.